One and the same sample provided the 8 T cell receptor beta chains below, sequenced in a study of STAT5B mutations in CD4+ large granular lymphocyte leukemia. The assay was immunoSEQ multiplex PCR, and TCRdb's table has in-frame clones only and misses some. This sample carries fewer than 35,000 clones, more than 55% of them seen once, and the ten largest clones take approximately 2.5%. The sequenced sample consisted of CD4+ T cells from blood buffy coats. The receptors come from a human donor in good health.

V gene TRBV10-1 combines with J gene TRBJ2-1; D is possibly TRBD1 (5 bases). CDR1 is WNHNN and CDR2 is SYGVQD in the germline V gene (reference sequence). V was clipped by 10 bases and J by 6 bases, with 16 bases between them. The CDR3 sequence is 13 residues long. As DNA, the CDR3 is TGCGCCACCCAGGGCACGCGACGCAATGAGCAGTTCTTC. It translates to CATQGTRRNEQFF.

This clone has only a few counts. The CDR3 reads CASSLGTMRAETEAFF. As DNA, the CDR3 is TGTGCCAGCAGCTTAGGGACCATGAGGGCAGAAACTGAAGCTTTCTTT. The chain couples TRBV11-3 to TRBJ1-1, with no clear D. Trimming stripped 1 base from V and 5 bases from J, with 17 bases between. Germline assignment: CDR1 SGHNT and CDR2 YENEEA. The CDR3 length is 16 residues.

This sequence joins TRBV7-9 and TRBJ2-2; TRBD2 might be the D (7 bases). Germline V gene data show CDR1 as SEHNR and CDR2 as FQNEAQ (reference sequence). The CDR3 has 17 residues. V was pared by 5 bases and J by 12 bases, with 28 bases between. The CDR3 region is CASSPRRFGGASSKLFF. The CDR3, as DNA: TGTGCCAGCAGCCCCCGACGTTTTGGGGGGGCCTCTTCGAAGCTGTTTTTT.

CDR3 DNA sequence: TGCGCCAGCAGCGCCGGACTATACACAGATACGCAGTATTTT. Its protein product is CASSAGLYTDTQYF. The rearrangement uses TRBV5-1 and TRBJ2-3; the D gene is possibly TRBD2 (6 bases). Germline CDR1 reads SGHRS; CDR2 reads YFSETQ. CDR3 length: 14 amino acids. V gave up 4 bases and J gave up 2 bases, with 11 bases separating them.

The CDR3 bases are TGTGCCAGCGTCCTAAGAGGGGGGGCAAATGAAAAACTGTTTTTT. Translated: CASVLRGGANEKLFF. J is TRBJ1-4 and V is TRBV6-6; D is possibly TRBD1 (6 bases). The germline V gene has CDR1 MNHNY and CDR2 SVGAGI (reference sequence). CDR3 length equals 15 residues. V shed 8 bases and J shed 5 bases, with 18 bases lying between them.

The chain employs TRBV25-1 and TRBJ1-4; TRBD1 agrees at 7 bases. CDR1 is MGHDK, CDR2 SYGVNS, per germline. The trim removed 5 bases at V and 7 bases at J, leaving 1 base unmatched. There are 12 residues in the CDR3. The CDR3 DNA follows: TGTGCCAGCAGTACAGGGGTTGAAAAACTGTTTTTT. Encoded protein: CASSTGVEKLFF.

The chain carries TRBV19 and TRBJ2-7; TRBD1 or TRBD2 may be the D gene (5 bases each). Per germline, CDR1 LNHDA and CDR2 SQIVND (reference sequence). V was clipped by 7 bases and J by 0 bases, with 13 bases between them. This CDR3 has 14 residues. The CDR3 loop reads CASTPGQPSYEQYF. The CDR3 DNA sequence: TGTGCCAGTACCCCGGGGCAGCCCTCCTACGAGCAGTACTTC.

The CDR3 protein is CASSYTGAGQPQHF. DNA of the CDR3: TGTGCCAGCAGCTATACAGGGGCGGGTCAGCCCCAGCATTTT. J is TRBJ1-5 and V is TRBV5-8; 7 bases are a match to TRBD1. Germline CDR1 reads SGHTS; CDR2 reads YDEGEE. With V trimmed by 3 bases and J by 6 bases, 6 bases remained unmatched. CDR3 size: 14 residues.